These 22 T cell receptor beta chains share one sample of origin, sequenced in a study of naive and memory T cell subsets. General observations from the study: A few larger clonotypes appeared in naive repertoires, especially CD8, possibly memory cells re-expressing CD45RA.

An equimolar mix of two oligonucleotides served as the beta constant-region primer for TRBC1 and TRBC2. Four rounds of PCR amplified the ligated cDNA using nested alpha and beta constant-region primers plus SP2. MiXCR, applied by TCRdb to the UMI-ligation and nested PCR reads, yields one record per CDR3 protein. The sample lists roughly 100,000 distinct CDR3 sequences; around 15% were seen once. No antigen is known for these receptors. Material: naive CD8+ T cells from blood. The receptors were sampled from a human donor in good health.

The chain carries TRBV4-2 and TRBJ2-3; D is uncertain. The CDR3 consists of 16 residues. Germline CDR1 LGHNA, CDR2 YNFKEQ. V dropped 1 base and J dropped 1 base, with 12 bases sitting between them. The CDR3 nucleotides read TGTGCCAGCAGCCAAGTTCCCTTTCCAGGCACAGATACGCAGTATTTT. Amino acid sequence: CASSQVPFPGTDTQYF.

The chain carries TRBV7-9 and TRBJ1-6; D unclear. The CDR3 spans 13 residues. Germline CDR1 is SEHNR and CDR2 is FQNEAQ (reference sequence). Trimming took 6 bases from V and 5 from J, leaving 8 bases between them. The CDR3 region has the DNA TGTGCCAGCAGTATAACAGATAATTCACCCCTCCACTTT. Translation: CASSITDNSPLHF.

The chain has TRBV4-3 and TRBJ1-2; a weak D match, TRBD1 (6 bases). Germline loops: CDR1 LGHNA, CDR2 YSLEER. CDR3 size: 18 residues. V was cut by 1 base and J by 0 bases, with 18 bases left in between. CDR3 sequence reads: CASSQVAKGEFANYGYTF. For the CDR3, the DNA is TGCGCCAGCAGCCAAGTAGCCAAGGGGGAGTTTGCTAACTATGGCTACACCTTC.

The chain recombines TRBV10-3 with TRBJ2-7; perhaps TRBD2 as D (6 bases). Germline CDR1 ENHRY, CDR2 SYGVKD. This CDR3 is 15 amino acids long. V was shortened by 3 bases and J by 4 bases, with 16 bases between the two germline ends. This chain's CDR3 is CAISDLPEGSYEQYF. The CDR3 DNA reads as TGTGCCATCAGTGACCTCCCGGAGGGATCTTACGAGCAGTACTTC.

V is TRBV15 and J is TRBJ2-7; D not certain. Between the trimmed V and J ends, which lost 4 bases and 2 bases, there was a span of 15 bases. The V gene's germline CDR1 is LNHNV and CDR2 YYDKDF (reference sequence). This CDR3 region has 15 residues. The CDR3: CATSTGPTTTYEQYF. The DNA of the CDR3 is TGTGCCACCAGCACCGGCCCTACCACAACCTACGAGCAGTACTTC.

This clonotype has a count of ten or more. The V gene is TRBV11-3, the J gene TRBJ2-6; D unclear. Trimming pared 1 base from V and 1 base from J, leaving 2 bases between. The CDR3 spans 14 residues. Per the germline V gene, CDR1 is SGHNT and CDR2 is YENEEA. In DNA form, the CDR3 reads TGTGCCAGCAGCTTAGGGTCTGGGGCCAACGTCCTGACTTTC. Its translation: CASSLGSGANVLTF.

This clonotype was seen more than once but under ten times. This chain connects TRBV27 to TRBJ1-6; TRBD1 matches 7 bases. V was clipped by 2 bases and J by 10 bases; unmatched bases: 5. The germline V gene encodes CDR1 MNHEY and CDR2 SMNVEV (reference sequence). The CDR3 has 14 amino acids. The CDR3 here is CASSLTTGVSPLHF. In nucleotides, the CDR3 is TGTGCCAGCAGTTTAACTACAGGGGTGTCACCCCTCCACTTT.

The V gene is TRBV9, the J gene TRBJ2-7; 9 positions match TRBD1. The CDR3 spans 15 residues. Trimming removed 3 bases from V and 5 bases from J; junction bases left unmatched: 9. The germline V gene has CDR1 SGDLS and CDR2 YYNGEE. This CDR3 reads CASSGRTGESDEQYF. The CDR3 DNA is TGTGCCAGCAGCGGCCGGACAGGGGAAAGCGACGAGCAGTACTTC.

This clonotype was seen a few times. The junction differs from germline at one of its ends, possibly a read error. The chain links TRBV2 to TRBJ2-7, with D tentatively TRBD1 (5 bases). This CDR3 is built from 15 residues. The germline V gene has CDR1 SNHLY and CDR2 FYNNEI. The CDR3 coding sequence is TGTGCCAGCAGGGAAGGGGCGGCTAGCTCCTACGAGCAGTACTTC. This encodes CASREGAASSYEQYF.

This clonotype was counted between two and nine times. V usage is TRBV6-5 and J usage is TRBJ2-1; TRBD2 matches 12 bases. The CDR3 consists of 13 residues. Germline V lookup: CDR1 MNHEY, CDR2 SVGAGI. V was pared by 8 bases and J by 6 bases, with 2 bases of the junction left unmatched. The CDR3 DNA is TGTGCCAGCCGACTAGCGGGAGCCAATGAGCAGTTCTTC. Translation: CASRLAGANEQFF.

This clonotype was found many times. The genes are TRBV7-8 and TRBJ1-5; no reliable D call. CDR1 is SGHVS and CDR2 is FQNEAQ in the germline V gene. The ends were cut back, 0 bases at V and 0 bases at J, with 18 bases in the middle. The length of the CDR3 is 19 residues. CDR3 in DNA: TGTGCCAGCAGCTTAGCGCAAGGGCAGGCGGCGTATAGCAATCAGCCCCAGCATTTT. The encoded protein is CASSLAQGQAAYSNQPQHF. The entire variable domain, with the rest obtained from reference TRBV7-8 and TRBJ1-5, is as follows: GAGVSQSPRYKVAKRGQDVALRCDPISGHVSLFWYQQALGQGPEFLTYFQNEAQLDKSGLPSDRFFAERPEGSVSTLKIQRTQQEDSAVYLCASSLAQGQAAYSNQPQHFGDGTRLSIL.

This clonotype has a handful of counts. The chain links TRBV7-9 to TRBJ2-7; 8 bases match TRBD2. The CDR3 runs 14 residues. Germline V gives CDR1 SEHNR, CDR2 FQNEAQ (reference sequence). J was trimmed by 3 bases and V by 5 bases; bases with no gene match: 6. DNA for the CDR3: TGTGCCAGCAGCCTTAGCGGGATTTTCTACGAGCAGTACTTC. Translating gives CASSLSGIFYEQYF.

For the CDR3, the DNA is TGTGCCAGCAGCGCCAGAGGAAAGTTAGATACGCAGTATTTT. Protein product: CASSARGKLDTQYF. The gene calls are TRBV7-9 and TRBJ2-3, with D uncertain. Trimming left V 5 bases short and J 5 bases short, with 14 bases between. The CDR3 sequence is 14 residues long. Germline V gene sequence: CDR1 SEHNR, CDR2 FQNEAQ (reference sequence).

Note on this clonotype: The germline gene is not matched at one end of the junction; a read error may be the cause. This CDR3 is CARSQATGTNYGYTF. CDR3 bases: TGCGCCAGGAGCCAGGCGACAGGTACAAACTATGGCTACACCTTC. The chain uses TRBV4-3 and TRBJ1-2; TRBD1 might be the D (6 bases). Germline V gene lookup returns CDR1 LGHNA and CDR2 YSLEER. The CDR3 is made up of 15 amino acids.

CDR3 sequence reads: CASSLGAPNEQYF. The DNA of the CDR3 is TGCGCCAGCAGCTTAGGGGCCCCCAACGAGCAGTACTTC. This chain uses TRBV5-1 with TRBJ2-7; TRBD1 might be the D (5 bases). CDR1 SGHRS and CDR2 YFSETQ come from the germline V gene. The V and J ends lost 2 bases and 5 bases respectively, with 11 bases between them. The CDR3 is made up of 13 amino acids.

The V and J genes are TRBV13 and TRBJ2-5; 11 bases are a match to TRBD1. This CDR3 spans 14 amino acids. Germline trimming cut 5 bases from V and 4 bases from J; bases unmatched to any gene: 3. Germline assignment: CDR1 PRHDT and CDR2 FYEKMQ (reference sequence). CDR3 in amino acids: CASSLGTGGETQYF. DNA for the CDR3: TGTGCCAGCAGCCTTGGGACAGGGGGAGAGACCCAGTACTTC.

The rearrangement uses TRBV13 and TRBJ2-1; D may be TRBD2 (5 bases). Germline V gene sequence: CDR1 PRHDT, CDR2 FYEKMQ (reference sequence). Trimming removed 2 bases at V and 2 bases at J, with 10 bases between. CDR3 length: 15 residues. In nucleotides, the CDR3 is TGTGCCAGCAGCTTACCAGCGGTCCCCTACAATGAGCAGTTCTTC. It codes for CASSLPAVPYNEQFF.

A few counts support this clonotype. V is TRBV27 and J is TRBJ1-5, with D unresolved. The V end lost 5 bases, the J end lost 0 bases, and 8 bases lay between the germline ends. The CDR3 loop spans 14 amino acids. CDR1 is MNHEY, CDR2 SMNVEV, per germline (reference sequence). The CDR3 region has the DNA TGTGCCAGCAGTAAAACCCCTAGCAATCAGCCCCAGCATTTT. This sequence encodes CASSKTPSNQPQHF.

The chain uses TRBV7-9 and TRBJ2-1; 10 bases align to TRBD2. The CDR3 totals 15 residues. Trimming at V came to 4 bases and at J to 3 bases, leaving 3 bases not matched to a gene. In germline, CDR1 is SEHNR, CDR2 FQNEAQ (reference sequence). The CDR3 sequence is CASSWGTSDYNEQFF. The CDR3 region has the DNA TGTGCCAGCAGCTGGGGGACTAGCGACTACAATGAGCAGTTCTTC.

V is TRBV5-6 and J is TRBJ2-7, with 11 bases that match TRBD1. The CDR3 length is 17 residues. Germline CDR1 SGHDT, CDR2 YYEEEE. After removal of 0 bases from V and 3 bases from J, the junction contained 8 bases not matched to a gene. DNA for the CDR3: TGTGCCAGCAGCTTGGATTCCGGGACAGGGGGGTTCTACGAGCAGTACTTC. Translating it yields CASSLDSGTGGFYEQYF.

This clonotype was detected a few times. V gene TRBV6-5 combines with J gene TRBJ1-4, with unresolved D. Germline assignment: CDR1 MNHEY and CDR2 SVGAGI. V was cut by 6 bases and J by 11 bases, with 19 bases left in between. The CDR3 contains 14 residues. The DNA of the CDR3 is TGTGCCAGCAGCAAGGGAGAGGCGAAGCAGAAACTGTTTTTT. Its translation is CASSKGEAKQKLFF.

This clonotype was counted ten times or more. CDR3 coding DNA: TGTGCCAGCAGCCAAGAAGCCGGGAGATTCTACGAGCAGTACTTC. Protein sequence: CASSQEAGRFYEQYF. The chain couples TRBV3-1 to TRBJ2-7, with a weak D call TRBD2 (6 bases). The CDR3 length is 15 residues. Trimming pared 0 bases from V and 3 bases from J, leaving 12 bases between. Germline CDR1 and CDR2: LGHDT and YNNKEL (reference sequence).